This T cell receptor beta chain originates from a study of identical twins' blood T cells. The study, taken as a whole, reports: Abundant TCRbeta CDR3s overlapped more between twins than with unrelated donors.

TCRdb redid the calling of the 5' RACE reads with MiXCR, one entry per CDR3 protein. The sample lists about 370,000 distinct CDR3 sequences, roughly 30% occurring once. CDR3 length equals 16 residues. Germline-derived CDR1 and CDR2 are SQVTM and ANQGSEA. Unmatched junction bases numbered 9, after V lost 7 bases and J lost 0 bases. This clonotype was recorded many times. What it binds is unknown. Sequenced: PBMCs. The rearrangement links TRBV29-1 to TRBJ2-3; TRBD2 matches at 11 bases. This clonotype originated in a woman aged 18 to 49 in good health. CDR3 protein: CSGRRRLAGSTDTQYF. CDR3 in DNA: TGCAGCGGGCGACGTCGACTAGCGGGAAGCACAGATACGCAGTATTTT.